This T cell receptor beta chain originates from a study of response to subunit inactivated influenza vaccine. MiXCR, run by TCRdb on the RT-PCR reads, gives a single entry per CDR3 protein. This table holds about 500,000 distinct CDR3 sequences, about 17% found once. General observations from the study: Seasonal influenza vaccination, on each occasion, was suggested by the authors to recruit few new T cells.

The ends lost 1 base at V and 6 bases at J; junction bases unmatched: 7. Germline loops: CDR1 SGHTA, CDR2 FQGNSA. The CDR3 has 16 amino acids. This clonotype was picked up a small number of times. Antigen unknown. The sequenced sample was CD4+ T cells sorted from PBMCs, obtained roughly 24 months after vaccination. This sequence was found in a man aged 45 to 75 who received an inactivated influenza vaccine. V gene TRBV7-2 combines with J gene TRBJ2-3, with 10 positions matching TRBD2. CDR3 coding DNA: TGTGCCAGCAGCTTAGGGCCTAGCGGGAGATCGGATACGCAGTATTTT. Amino acids: CASSLGPSGRSDTQYF.